These 23 T cell receptor beta chains share one sample of origin, sequenced in a study of T-cell memory formation after mild COVID-19. From the 5' RACE reads, TCRdb called clonotypes with MiXCR, one entry per CDR3 protein. The repertoire holds more than 120,000 distinct CDR3 sequences, with about 19% as singletons. The specimen was PBMCs or a T cell subset sorted from them (not recorded which). The receptors here all came from an adult woman who had mild COVID-19 (a few samples of this study predate the infection). Cell type and time point are not known.

The J gene is TRBJ1-2, the V gene TRBV4-1; 10 bases are a match to TRBD1. The CDR3 is 16 residues long. Per the germline V gene, CDR1 is MGHRA and CDR2 is YSYEKL. Germline trimming cut 0 bases from V and 3 bases from J; bases unmatched to any gene: 4. The CDR3 region is CASSQDTDRGYYGYTF. CDR3 nucleotides: TGCGCCAGCAGCCAAGATACGGACAGGGGGTACTATGGCTACACCTTC.

This clonotype was recorded a few times. The chain links TRBV5-1 to TRBJ2-5; perhaps TRBD2 as D (5 bases). This CDR3 comprises 15 residues. Germline CDR1 and CDR2: SGHRS and YFSETQ. Trimming pared 7 bases from V and 7 bases from J, leaving 23 bases between. CDR3 in DNA: TGCGCCAGCGGAAGATGGACCCAAACGAGCGGGACCCAGTACTTC. This translates into CASGRWTQTSGTQYF.

This chain connects TRBV28 to TRBJ1-2; TRBD1 matches at 7 bases. Trimming removed 8 bases from V and 4 bases from J; junction bases left unmatched: 10. There are 14 residues in the CDR3. The V gene's germline CDR1 is MDHEN and CDR2 SYDVKM. In DNA, the CDR3 is TGTGCCAGCCACCCAGGGGGGCGGACCTATGGCTACACCTTC. Translating it yields CASHPGGRTYGYTF.

The J gene is TRBJ1-2, the V gene TRBV20-1; D might be TRBD1 (5 bases). Between the trimmed V and J ends, which lost 0 bases and 4 bases, there was a span of 9 bases. This CDR3 spans 13 amino acids. Germline V CDR1 and CDR2: DFQATT, SNEGSKA (reference sequence). This CDR3 is CSARDQGVYGYTF. CDR3 in DNA: TGCAGTGCTAGAGACCAAGGGGTCTATGGCTACACCTTC.

V and J are TRBV6-6 and TRBJ2-7; perhaps TRBD2 as D (7 bases). Germline CDR1 is MNHNY and CDR2 is SVGAGI (reference sequence). The V end lost 6 bases, the J end lost 6 bases, and 21 bases lay between the germline ends. The CDR3 spans 15 residues. CDR3 nucleotide sequence: TGTGCCAGCAGGGGGGCAAGCGGGACATCTGCCGAGCAGTACTTC. It codes for CASRGASGTSAEQYF.

This clonotype was seen a few times. V gene TRBV12-3 or TRBV12-4 combines with J gene TRBJ2-6; D is undetermined. Trimming stripped 3 bases from V and 3 bases from J, with 21 bases between. The CDR3 contains 19 residues. CDR3 nucleotides: TGTGCCAGCAGTTTTGGAAGAGGCAGGCCCTCGGATGGGGCCAACGTCCTGACTTTC. It encodes CASSFGRGRPSDGANVLTF.

This clonotype has a handful of counts. The V call is TRBV7-9, the J call TRBJ2-1; 10 nucleotides match TRBD2. This CDR3 has 16 amino acids. Per germline, CDR1 SEHNR and CDR2 FQNEAQ (reference sequence). The ends lost 4 bases at V and 2 bases at J; junction bases unmatched: 5. The CDR3 region has the DNA TGTGCCAGCAGCTCAGAACTAGCGGGGACCTACAATGAGCAGTTCTTC. Residues: CASSSELAGTYNEQFF.

This clonotype showed up many times. The rearrangement uses TRBV4-1 and TRBJ2-2, with TRBD2 matching 10 bases. V was clipped by 2 bases and J by 5 bases; unmatched bases: 8. Germline V lookup: CDR1 MGHRA, CDR2 YSYEKL. The CDR3 is 17 amino acids. The CDR3 is CASSQFRASGGTGELFF. In nucleotides, the CDR3 is TGCGCCAGCAGCCAATTCCGGGCTAGCGGGGGAACCGGGGAGCTGTTTTTT.

This clonotype was recorded a few times. This chain connects TRBV6-6 to TRBJ2-5; the match to TRBD1 covers 7 bases. The CDR3 loop spans 17 amino acids. J lost 2 bases, V lost 7 bases, and 16 bases had no gene match. Germline values: CDR1 MNHNY, CDR2 SVGAGI (reference sequence). Here the CDR3 DNA reads TGTGCCAGCAAAGGAATAGGGGGCGAAGTCAGTCAAGAGACCCAGTACTTC. It encodes CASKGIGGEVSQETQYF.

This clonotype was seen a few times. This sequence joins TRBV19 and TRBJ2-1; the D gene is possibly TRBD2 (5 bases). Germline V CDR1 and CDR2: LNHDA, SQIVND (reference sequence). Trimming cost V 0 bases and J 11 bases, with 8 bases left between them. The length of the CDR3 is 12 residues. In DNA, the CDR3 is TGTGCCAGTAGTATAGAAATCGGGAAGCAGTTCTTC. Translated, it gives CASSIEIGKQFF.

This clonotype was counted a few times. The chain recombines TRBV6-1 with TRBJ2-5; TRBD2 might be the D (5 bases). This CDR3 spans 15 amino acids. V gave up 7 bases and J gave up 2 bases, with 17 bases separating them. The germline V gene encodes CDR1 MNHNS and CDR2 SASEGT. Here the CDR3 reads CASIGLGRVQETQYF. CDR3 DNA: TGTGCCAGCATCGGCCTAGGGCGGGTACAAGAGACCCAGTACTTC.

This clonotype occurred once. The rearrangement joins TRBV9 to TRBJ1-4; 7 bases align to TRBD1. The germline CDR1 and CDR2 sequences are SGDLS and YYNGEE. Trimming at V came to 3 bases and at J to 4 bases, leaving 12 bases not matched to a gene. The CDR3 length is 17 residues. This CDR3 reads CASSAGGIPGHNEKLFF. CDR3 coding DNA: TGTGCCAGCAGCGCAGGGGGAATCCCGGGACATAATGAAAAACTGTTTTTT.

The gene calls are TRBV12-3 or TRBV12-4 and TRBJ2-3; possible D gene TRBD1, 5 bases. The CDR3 has 13 residues. V lost 6 bases to trimming and J lost 6 bases, with 13 bases between them. In nucleotides, the CDR3 is TGTGCCAGCAGCCCTAAGGGGTCCGATACGCAGTATTTT. This translates into CASSPKGSDTQYF.

This sequence joins TRBV28 and TRBJ2-7, with 7 bases fitting TRBD2. The CDR3 consists of 16 residues. The germline V gene encodes CDR1 MDHEN and CDR2 SYDVKM. Losses at the gene ends were 3 bases for V and 3 bases for J; bases not matched to a gene: 11. CDR3 nucleotides: TGTGCCAGCAGTTTTCAAGGGGCAGGGAGGGTCTACGAGCAGTACTTC. It translates to CASSFQGAGRVYEQYF.

This clonotype was seen a handful of times. The chain couples TRBV20-1 to TRBJ2-3; 7 bases line up with TRBD2. Germline CDR1 DFQATT, CDR2 SNEGSKA (reference sequence). With V trimmed by 3 bases and J by 5 bases, 8 bases remained unmatched. This CDR3 contains 14 residues. The DNA of the CDR3 is TGCAGTGCTAGGAAGCGGGGTGGAGGAGATACGCAGTATTTT. It codes for CSARKRGGGDTQYF.

This clonotype was picked up a small number of times. This chain links TRBV5-1 with TRBJ2-7, with D perhaps TRBD2 (7 bases). V lost 3 bases to trimming and J lost 7 bases, with 11 bases between them. The CDR3 contains 12 residues. Germline V CDR1 and CDR2: SGHRS, YFSETQ. The CDR3 DNA reads TGCGCCAGCAGCTGGGGGCGGGGGGAGCAGTACTTC. This sequence encodes CASSWGRGEQYF.

This clonotype has only a few counts. The rearrangement joins TRBV5-1 to TRBJ2-7; 10 bases are a match to TRBD1. CDR3 length: 15 amino acids. V dropped 8 bases and J dropped 2; count of bases not matched to a gene: 10. Germline V CDR1 and CDR2: SGHRS, YFSETQ. CDR3 amino acids: CARIPGTGVPYEQYF. CDR3 bases: TGCGCCAGGATTCCCGGGACAGGGGTACCCTACGAGCAGTACTTC.

This clonotype was found a few times. The gene calls are TRBV20-1 and TRBJ2-2; no definite D call. Trimming took 0 bases from V and 8 from J, leaving 7 bases between them. The CDR3 is 12 residues long. CDR1 and CDR2 from the germline V gene are DFQATT and SNEGSKA (reference sequence). For the CDR3, the DNA is TGCAGTGCTAGAGATCTTGGGGGGGAGCTGTTTTTT. This encodes CSARDLGGELFF.

This clonotype was detected a few times. The V gene is TRBV12-3 or TRBV12-4, the J gene TRBJ1-1; maybe TRBD1 (5 bases). V lost 7 bases and J lost 1, with 19 bases in between. The CDR3 extends over 16 amino acids. CDR3 nucleotides: TGTGCCAGCATCTTAGGGAGGGGCCGCAAGAACACTGAAGCTTTCTTT. It encodes CASILGRGRKNTEAFF.

The sample holds a few counts of this clonotype. The rearrangement joins TRBV27 to TRBJ2-7; unclear D gene. The germline V gene has CDR1 MNHEY and CDR2 SMNVEV (reference sequence). Trimming cost V 1 base and J 2 bases, with 12 bases left between them. The length of the CDR3 is 15 residues. Here the CDR3 reads CASSLFGPAPYEQYF. Here the CDR3 DNA reads TGTGCCAGCAGTTTATTCGGCCCAGCCCCCTACGAGCAGTACTTC.

In this sample, this clonotype turned up a few times. V usage is TRBV5-1 and J usage is TRBJ1-1; unclear D gene. Germline V CDR1 and CDR2: SGHRS, YFSETQ. The CDR3 is 15 residues long. V was trimmed by 0 bases and J by 4 bases, leaving 13 bases between them. The CDR3 DNA reads TGCGCCAGCAGCTTGGAGGCAGTACCCGTCACTGAAGCTTTCTTT. It yields the protein CASSLEAVPVTEAFF.

The chain uses TRBV4-1 and TRBJ1-3, with 10 bases that match TRBD1. Germline-derived CDR1 and CDR2 are MGHRA and YSYEKL. The CDR3 extends over 15 amino acids. Trimming removed 3 bases from V and 4 bases from J; junction bases left unmatched: 3. This CDR3 reads CASSHGQGDGNTIYF. In DNA form, the CDR3 reads TGCGCCAGCAGCCACGGACAGGGGGACGGAAACACCATATATTTT.

V gene TRBV29-1 combines with J gene TRBJ2-5; 7 positions match TRBD2. The CDR3 extends over 13 amino acids. CDR1 SQVTM and CDR2 ANQGSEA come from the germline V gene. V gave up 4 bases and J gave up 5 bases; unmatched junction bases: 7. The CDR3 DNA reads TGCAGCGTTGGATCGTACGGGGGGGAGACCCAGTACTTC. This translates into CSVGSYGGETQYF.